Following are 26 T cell receptor beta chains from one sample sequenced in a study of molecular identifiers for immune sequencing clone quantification. TCRdb fed the PCR reads into MiXCR, producing one record per CDR3 protein. The sample consists of about 640,000 distinct CDR3 sequences, 15% to 20% of them appearing once. Specimen: naive CD8+ T cells from blood, with Jurkat cell RNA spiked in. Regarding subset: FACS-sorted CD8+CD4-CCR7+CD45RA+ naive T cells. Receptors originate from a human donor in good health. Some libraries in this study had Jurkat cell RNA spiked in.

Note on this clonotype: A much larger clone differs from this one at a single base, so this may be a read error. This chain uses TRBV7-3 with TRBJ2-5; no reliable D call. CDR3 size: 15 residues. Germline CDR1 reads SGHTA; CDR2 reads FQGTGA. CDR3 DNA: TGTGGCAGCAGCTTGGGTTTCGGACCCCAAGAGACCCAGTACTTC. It yields the protein CGSSLGFGPQETQYF. Based on the CDR3 plus reference TRBV7-3 and TRBJ2-5, the full variable domain is GAGVSQTPSNKVTEKGKYVELRCDPISGHTALYWYRQSLGQGPEFLIYFQGTGAADDSGLPNDRFFAVRPEGSVSTLKIQRTERGDSAVYLCGSSLGFGPQETQYFGPGTRLLVL.

The V call is TRBV14, the J call TRBJ2-7; no clear D. The CDR3 totals 13 residues. Per the germline V gene, CDR1 is SGHDN and CDR2 is FVKESK. V lost 0 bases, J lost 6 bases, and 9 bases lay in between. CDR3 coding DNA: TGTGCCAGCAGCCAAGAGTTGTTGGCCGAGCAGTACTTC. Translated, it gives CASSQELLAEQYF.

Points on this clonotype: This sequence may be a read error, since a much larger clone differs from it by one base. The CDR3 sequence: CASSRKGPGSQETPYF. In DNA, the CDR3 is TGTGCCAGCAGCCGGAAAGGTCCAGGTTCACAAGAGACCCCGTACTTC. The V and J genes are TRBV14 and TRBJ2-5; D unresolved. This CDR3 is built from 16 residues. In germline, CDR1 is SGHDN, CDR2 FVKESK.

This clonotype showed up many times. The chain is built from TRBV29-1 and TRBJ1-1; D is unclear. The CDR3 contains 14 residues. Germline assignment: CDR1 SQVTM and CDR2 ANQGSEA. Trimming removed 5 bases from V and 3 bases from J, with 16 bases in between. DNA for the CDR3: TGCAGCGTTTCCTCAAGGCTCCCGGACACTGAAGCTTTCTTT. This gives the protein CSVSSRLPDTEAFF.

This clonotype turned up a few times. The V call is TRBV13, the J call TRBJ2-4, with D perhaps matching TRBD1 (6 bases). V was pared by 6 bases and J by 3 bases, with 12 bases between. The CDR3 has 14 amino acids. The germline CDR1 and CDR2 sequences are PRHDT and FYEKMQ (reference sequence). CDR3 loop: CASSFADSKNIQYF. In nucleotides, the CDR3 is TGTGCCAGCAGTTTTGCGGACAGCAAAAACATTCAGTACTTC.

The sample holds a few counts of this clonotype. The genes are TRBV12-3 or TRBV12-4 and TRBJ1-2; the match to TRBD1 covers 7 bases. This CDR3 has 13 residues. The ends lost 3 bases at V and 6 bases at J; junction bases unmatched: 4. CDR3 DNA sequence: TGTGCCAGCAGTTTCGGAGGGGGCAATGGCTACACCTTC. Its translation: CASSFGGGNGYTF.

This clonotype was seen at least ten times. The chain links TRBV6-1 to TRBJ1-5; no firm D call. Germline loops: CDR1 MNHNS, CDR2 SASEGT. The CDR3 runs 15 residues. The V gene lost 3 bases and the J gene lost 4 bases, with 13 bases spanning the gap. The DNA of the CDR3 is TGTGCCAGCAGTGATCTGCGGATACCAAATCAGCCCCAGCATTTT. Translation gives CASSDLRIPNQPQHF.

The rearrangement joins TRBV2 to TRBJ2-1; D uncertain. Germline V gene sequence: CDR1 SNHLY, CDR2 FYNNEI. The CDR3 is made up of 12 amino acids. V was clipped by 10 bases and J by 4 bases, with 11 bases between them. This chain's CDR3 is CATLGRYNEQFF. CDR3 in DNA: TGTGCCACCCTTGGCAGATACAATGAGCAGTTCTTC. Filled out from reference TRBV2 and TRBJ2-1, the complete variable domain reads EPEVTQTPSHQVTQMGQEVILRCVPISNHLYFYWYRQILGQKVEFLVSFYNNEISEKSEIFDDQFSVERPDGSNFTLKIRSTKLEDSAMYFCATLGRYNEQFFGPGTRLTVL.

This clonotype was picked up a small number of times. The CDR3 DNA sequence: TGTGCCAGCAGCTCTGGGACACCTGAAGCTTTCTTT. It codes for CASSSGTPEAFF. This chain uses TRBV7-9 with TRBJ1-1, with D maybe TRBD1 (6 bases). In germline, CDR1 is SEHNR, CDR2 FQNEAQ (reference sequence). V lost 4 bases and J 6 bases, leaving 9 bases between the germline ends. The length of the CDR3 is 12 residues.

Many counts were recorded for this clonotype. The chain carries TRBV15 and TRBJ1-5, with D perhaps matching TRBD1 (5 bases). Trimming cost V 7 bases and J 4 bases, with 11 bases left between them. Germline V CDR1 and CDR2: LNHNV, YYDKDF (reference sequence). The CDR3 is 13 amino acids. The CDR3 bases are TGTGCCACCAATGACGGGACTAATCAGCCCCAGCATTTT. Translation: CATNDGTNQPQHF.

The chain uses TRBV4-2 and TRBJ1-2; 10 positions match TRBD1. The CDR3 runs 16 residues. Per the germline V gene, CDR1 is LGHNA and CDR2 is YNFKEQ. The ends lost 3 bases at V and 4 bases at J; junction bases unmatched: 8. The CDR3: CASSQGGQGGSYGYTF. The CDR3 DNA reads TGTGCCAGCAGCCAGGGTGGACAGGGGGGCAGCTATGGCTACACCTTC.

This clonotype was counted ten times or more. This chain links TRBV12-5 with TRBJ2-7; D unclear. The V and J ends lost 5 bases and 4 bases respectively, with 12 bases between them. The CDR3 contains 13 residues. CDR1 is LGHNT, CDR2 FRNRAP, per germline. The CDR3 sequence: CASGIRTEYEQYF. In DNA, the CDR3 is TGTGCTAGTGGTATAAGAACGGAGTACGAGCAGTACTTC.

This clonotype was detected ten times or more. V is TRBV12-3 or TRBV12-4 and J is TRBJ1-1, with D unresolved. The CDR3 runs to 12 residues. V was clipped by 3 bases and J by 7 bases, with 9 bases between them. The CDR3: CASSLKRDEAFF. The CDR3 nucleotides read TGTGCCAGCAGTTTGAAAAGAGATGAAGCTTTCTTT.

A word on this clonotype: A much more abundant neighbour one base away suggests this may be a read error. The chain employs TRBV7-6 and TRBJ2-2; D is tentatively TRBD1 or TRBD2 (5 bases each). CDR1 is SGHVS, CDR2 FNYEAQ, per germline. The CDR3 has 15 residues. Trimming shortened V by 10 bases and J by 2 bases, and 17 bases separated the two germline ends. CDR3 sequence reads: CATSGRDHNTGELFF. The CDR3 DNA follows: TGTGCCACTTCAGGACGGGACCATAACACCGGGGAGCTGTTTTTT.

This clonotype showed up many times. The chain has TRBV6-6 and TRBJ2-1; no firm D call. Trimming removed 0 bases from V and 5 bases from J, with 5 bases in between. Germline V gives CDR1 MNHNY, CDR2 SVGAGI (reference sequence). The CDR3 consists of 13 residues. The CDR3 spells CASSYSSDNEQFF. CDR3 nucleotides: TGTGCCAGCAGTTACTCGTCCGACAATGAGCAGTTCTTC.

Notes on this clonotype: This may stem from a read error, because a much larger clone lies one nucleotide away. This chain uses TRBV5-1 with TRBJ2-5; 11 bases match TRBD1. Germline assignment: CDR1 SGHRS and CDR2 YFSETQ. This CDR3 is 17 amino acids long. Here the CDR3 reads CAGSPSRTGTGGETQYF. Here the CDR3 DNA reads TGCGCCGGCAGCCCAAGCCGTACCGGGACAGGGGGAGAGACCCAGTACTTC.

The chain combines TRBV20-1 with TRBJ2-3; 7 bases line up with TRBD2. Germline CDR1 DFQATT, CDR2 SNEGSKA (reference sequence). Germline trimming cut 5 bases from V and 3 bases from J; bases unmatched to any gene: 14. The CDR3 extends over 16 amino acids. CDR3 coding DNA: TGCAGTGCTCAAAGGACTGGCGGGAGTTTGACAGATACGCAGTATTTT. The encoded protein is CSAQRTGGSLTDTQYF.

This clonotype was observed many times. V is TRBV12-3 or TRBV12-4 and J is TRBJ2-5, with no clear D. Deletions cut 5 bases from V and 1 base from J, with 17 bases between. The CDR3 sequence is 16 residues long. The CDR3 is CASSHFPVNLQETQYF. CDR3 nucleotides: TGTGCCAGCAGTCACTTCCCGGTTAATCTCCAAGAGACCCAGTACTTC.

With respect to this clonotype: One base away lies a much larger clone, so this may be a sequencing read error. A read error is likely, as this CDR3 ends without the conserved phenylalanine or tryptophan. The chain combines TRBV4-3 with TRBJ2-7, with D tentatively TRBD2 (5 bases). Germline values: CDR1 LGHNA, CDR2 YSLEER. The CDR3 spans 17 residues. Trimming stripped 0 bases from V and 6 bases from J, with 21 bases between. CDR3 bases: TGCGCCAGCAGCCAAGATCGGAGGTTCAGCGGCGGCGGCGAGCAGTACCTC. It yields the protein CASSQDRRFSGGGEQYL.

This clonotype was counted many times. J is TRBJ2-3 and V is TRBV10-3; D assignment may be TRBD1 or TRBD2 (6 bases each). There are 14 residues in the CDR3. Trimming pared 2 bases from V and 6 bases from J, leaving 12 bases between. Germline V gives CDR1 ENHRY, CDR2 SYGVKD. The CDR3 DNA is TGTGCCATCAGTGAGCCGTCGGGGGCGGATACGCAGTATTTT. Amino acids: CAISEPSGADTQYF.

The sample holds many counts of this clonotype. This sequence joins TRBV29-1 and TRBJ2-1; 8 bases agree with TRBD1. The CDR3 totals 14 residues. Germline CDR1 SQVTM, CDR2 ANQGSEA. V dropped 5 bases and J dropped 2; count of bases not matched to a gene: 5. CDR3 coding DNA: TGCAGCGTTCAGGGGGCGATTACCTACAATGAGCAGTTCTTC. Its translation is CSVQGAITYNEQFF.

V is TRBV5-6 and J is TRBJ2-7; D is perhaps TRBD1 (6 bases). The CDR3 runs to 14 residues. Germline V gene lookup returns CDR1 SGHDT and CDR2 YYEEEE. V was cut by 0 bases and J by 7 bases, with 14 bases left in between. The CDR3 sequence: CASSLVGTGQEQYF. For the CDR3, the DNA is TGTGCCAGCAGCTTGGTGGGCACAGGGCAGGAGCAGTACTTC.

This clonotype turned up a few times. Given the absence of the conserved phenylalanine or tryptophan at the CDR3 end, a read error is likely. J is TRBJ2-5 and V is TRBV2, with D tentatively TRBD1 or TRBD2 (5 bases each). The germline V and J ends were trimmed by 3 bases and 5 bases, with 16 bases remaining between them. This CDR3 contains 15 residues. Germline CDR1 SNHLY, CDR2 FYNNEI. CDR3 residues: CASSERAPWGETQYL. Written as DNA, the CDR3 is TGTGCCAGCAGTGAGCGGGCTCCTTGGGGGGAGACCCAGTACCTC.

This clonotype occurred many times. The chain uses TRBV12-3 or TRBV12-4 and TRBJ2-5; D perhaps matches TRBD1 (6 bases). This CDR3 has 14 amino acids. V was shortened by 2 bases and J by 4 bases, with 11 bases between the two germline ends. CDR3 DNA: TGTGCCAGCAGTTTATACAGGGATACAGAGACCCAGTACTTC. As protein: CASSLYRDTETQYF.

Many counts were recorded for this clonotype. The CDR3 loop is CASRDRAGELEQYF. The CDR3 bases are TGTGCCAGCAGGGATAGAGCGGGAGAACTCGAGCAGTACTTC. The chain links TRBV6-6 to TRBJ2-7; 8 positions agree with TRBD2. CDR1 is MNHNY, CDR2 SVGAGI, per germline (reference sequence). The CDR3 loop spans 14 amino acids. The junction had 10 bases not matched to a gene; V was cut back by 6 bases and J by 6 bases.

As to this clonotype: A much larger clone lies a single base off, so this may be a read error. Because the CDR3 is missing its conserved closing phenylalanine or tryptophan, this is likely a read error. The J gene is TRBJ2-3, the V gene TRBV6-2 or TRBV6-3; 7 bases line up with TRBD2. V lost 0 bases, J lost 4 bases, and 10 bases stayed unmatched. The CDR3 length is 17 residues. Germline V CDR1 and CDR2: MNHEY, SVGEGT. Written as DNA, the CDR3 is TGTGCCAGCAGTTACTCCGAAGCGGGGAGTGTGGCAGATACGCAGTATCTT. Protein product: CASSYSEAGSVADTQYL.